The present entry profiles one T cell receptor (beta chain) with its context. What antigen it recognizes has not been identified. No base quality values were provided; no much bigger clone lies one nucleotide off. Relative to germline, V is missing 3 bases and J is missing 8 bases, with 10 bases of the junction outside any gene match. CDR1 is given as MNHEY and CDR2 as SMNVEV, both from the germline V gene (reference sequence). The CDR3 goes from the cysteine to the phenylalanine over 15 residues. Only the CDR3 region is kept as DNA, spanning 45 bases read in frame from base 1. This entry belongs to a study of identical twins (dated by TCRdb to the mid-2010s). Notes on the research overall: TCR alpha and beta repertoires from monozygotic twins, unrelated adults of various ages and cord blood were deep-sequenced to test whether fetal clonotypes persist. Replicate twin experiments were performed at different times using different library preparation protocols to rule out contamination.

Results and caveats for the whole study, not just this receptor: Compared with coincidental sharing between unrelated individuals, out-of-frame TCR alpha sequences shared between twins had an excess of sequences with low generation probability. Fewer insertions were carried by abundant cord blood beta clonotypes, a similar but weaker trend appeared in young adult naive repertoires, and no such trend appeared in memory repertoires. Because the same donors could not be followed over many years, the conclusions depended on cross-sectional statistical analysis. In beta out-of-frame sequences, excess twin sharing was weaker, because having fewer shared sequences lowered the signal-to-noise ratio. Zero-insertion analyses could be partly confounded by invariant T cells such as MAIT and iNKT, though diverse VJ usage argued against such confounding for most clonotypes. In monozygotic twins, recombination models systematically underestimated out-of-frame TCR alpha sharing, but the models matched the sharing seen between unrelated individuals.

Every donor was a healthy Caucasian. The twin cohort consisted of three pairs of female monozygotic twins, all aged about 18 to 29 years. Peripheral blood mononuclear cells were used as the source from which RNA for TCR libraries was isolated. The library was made by 5' RACE. The sequencer was an Illumina HiSeq 2000. A universal primer binding site was introduced by template switching, and a unique molecular identifier was present in the final cDNA, enabling accurate counting of TCR cDNA molecules. Specific primers in the conserved constant-segment region were used to synthesize first-strand cDNA for the TCR alpha and beta chains. To control for contamination, each cDNA library was double barcoded with a SMART-Mk sample barcode plus Illumina barcodes. Two successive PCR steps introduced TruSeq adapter sequences along with Illumina sample barcodes. The Illumina HiSeq platform was used with custom primers to sequence TCR alpha and beta cDNA libraries. The study's processing was this. MiGEC processed the raw reads to extract unique molecular identifiers, while MiXCR was used to determine the CDR3 positions. For each individual, recombination models were inferred using an EM algorithm with the repgenHMM and IGoR tools. The tcR package in R was used for shared clonotype analysis, with sharing normalized by the product of cloneset sizes. Out-of-frame nonproductive sequences were analyzed to study raw recombination free of thymic and clonal selection effects. TCRdb trimmed the raw reads at Q25, called clones with MiXCR and kept productive beta chains. Records with the same CDR3 protein are collapsed into one entry carrying the most frequent genes and DNA. The V and J calls reflect TCRdb's pipeline rather than the authors' work. This sample comprises about 660,000 distinct CDR3 sequences, about 9.4% of them detected only once. Together, the top ten hold 0.8% to 1% of the sample.

Separately, the same data were catalogued under a study of yellow fever vaccine responses in identical twins. Taken from the second paper: The T cell response to vaccination in identical twins was reported by the authors to appear partly convergent and partly personalized. Focusing on identical twins, the study followed the T cell clones that responded to the vaccine, and did so with precision.

The material sequenced was PBMCs. The TCR was taken from a woman between 18 and 30 years old in good health. This sequence uses TRBV27 and TRBJ2-1, with 7 bases aligning to TRBD1. For the CDR3, the sequence is CASSFWGTVGDEQFF. The DNA sequence is as follows: TGTGCCAGCAGTTTCTGGGGGACAGTTGGCGATGAGCAGTTCTTC.